This TCR beta chain was captured in a study of blood T cell repertoires in COVID-19. CDR3 size: 16 residues. CDR1 is GTSNPN, CDR2 SVGIG, per germline (reference sequence). V was cut by 1 base and J by 3 bases, with 13 bases left in between. Using immunoSEQ multiplex PCR, the repertoire was profiled, and TCRdb retains in-frame clones only, with some absent. The sample includes some 330,000 clones, approximately 89% of them seen just once. The source of this sequence is a young man who had recovered from COVID-19. The sequencing sample was made of PBMCs or T cells enriched from blood (not recorded which). The V and J genes are TRBV30 and TRBJ1-6, with D possibly being TRBD1 (5 bases). CDR3 DNA sequence: TGTGCCTGGAGTGGTGGAGGGGCAATCTATAATTCACCCCTCCACTTT. Its translation is CAWSGGGAIYNSPLHF.